The 8 T cell receptor beta chains reported below all come from one sample, sequenced in a study of CD8 T cells in Susac syndrome. Roughly 0.5 to 1 ug RNA was reverse transcribed with random hexamers. TCRdb reprocessed the immunoSEQ multiplex PCR reads with MiXCR, giving one entry per CDR3 protein. Here the sample spans 45,000 to 60,000 distinct CDR3 sequences, 85% to 95% being singletons. Sequenced input: CD8+ T cells from PBMCs. Receptor source: a human donor with multiple sclerosis.

The rearrangement joins TRBV2 to TRBJ1-1; no clear D. CDR1 is SNHLY and CDR2 is FYNNEI in the germline V gene. CDR3 length equals 16 residues. Trimming took off 0 bases at V and 1 base at J, with 12 bases between the two ends. The CDR3 spells CASSEALPGQNTEAFF. The CDR3 nucleotides are TGTGCCAGCAGTGAAGCGCTTCCAGGCCAGAACACTGAAGCTTTCTTT.

This clonotype was found once. The rearrangement uses TRBV2 and TRBJ1-3; no reliable D call. CDR3 length: 13 amino acids. CDR1 is SNHLY and CDR2 is FYNNEI in the germline V gene. V was shortened by 7 bases and J by 3 bases, with 10 bases between the two germline ends. CDR3 nucleotides: TGTGCCAGCACTGACGAGATTGGAAACACCATATATTTT. It specifies CASTDEIGNTIYF.

This CDR3 reads CASSLGTGGVDEQYF. CDR3 nucleotide sequence: TGCGCCAGCAGCCTCGGGACAGGGGGCGTCGACGAGCAGTACTTC. This rearrangement joins TRBV4-3 to TRBJ2-7; 12 bases fit TRBD1. After removal of 4 bases from V and 5 bases from J, the junction contained 6 bases not matched to a gene. Per germline, CDR1 LGHNA and CDR2 YSLEER. CDR3 size: 15 residues.

The J gene is TRBJ2-3, the V gene TRBV4-1; the D gene could be TRBD1 or TRBD2 (5 bases each). Trimming stripped 0 bases from V and 0 bases from J, with 13 bases between. Per the germline V gene, CDR1 is MGHRA and CDR2 is YSYEKL. CDR3 length: 17 amino acids. CDR3 DNA sequence: TGCGCCAGCAGCCAAGATGAGGGCAGGGAAAGCACAGATACGCAGTATTTT. This codes for CASSQDEGRESTDTQYF.

V is TRBV6-2 or TRBV6-3 and J is TRBJ1-1; no reliable D call. Trimming removed 6 bases at V and 4 bases at J, with 18 bases between. The CDR3 runs 15 residues. CDR1 MNHEY and CDR2 SVGEGT come from the germline V gene. For the CDR3, the DNA is TGTGCCAGCAGCTCCTCCGTGGAGGGTGGCACTGAAGCTTTCTTT. As protein: CASSSSVEGGTEAFF.

This sequence joins TRBV28 and TRBJ1-4; TRBD1 aligns across 10 bases. CDR3 length: 13 amino acids. The V and J ends lost 7 bases and 8 bases, in that order; junction bases with no gene match: 4. Germline CDR1 is MDHEN and CDR2 is SYDVKM. CDR3 amino acids: CASTGTGVEKLFF. CDR3 sequence (DNA): TGTGCCAGCACCGGGACAGGGGTCGAAAAACTGTTTTTT.

The J gene is TRBJ1-2, the V gene TRBV28; D is unresolved. CDR1 and CDR2 from the germline V gene are MDHEN and SYDVKM. With 6 bases removed from V and 6 bases from J, the gap between germline ends came to 14 bases. This CDR3 is built from 13 residues. CDR3 sequence (DNA): TGTGCCAGCAGCCCGAAAGGGTACAATGGCTACACCTTC. The encoded protein is CASSPKGYNGYTF.

The J gene is TRBJ2-4, the V gene TRBV7-9; the match to TRBD2 covers 8 bases. CDR1 is SEHNR and CDR2 is FQNEAQ in the germline V gene (reference sequence). J gave up 0 bases and V 5 bases, and 6 bases lay outside the gene matches. The CDR3 sequence is 16 residues long. In DNA, the CDR3 is TGTGCCAGCAGCCAGACTAGCGCAGTAGCCAAAAACATTCAGTACTTC. As protein: CASSQTSAVAKNIQYF.